These 13 T cell receptor beta chains originate from one sample sequenced in a study of T cells in Graves' hyperthyroidism and ophthalmopathy. The CDR3 regions of TCR beta were amplified from RNA transcripts. First-round RT-PCR targeting the TCR CDR3 was performed with the HTBI primer set. One entry per CDR3 protein results from TCRdb running MiXCR on the multiplex PCR reads. There are about 680,000 distinct CDR3 sequences in the sample; roughly a third occur only once, and around 31% lies in the top ten. Source material: blood. The receptors were sampled from a woman aged 40 to 55 with Graves' hyperthyroidism.

This clonotype appeared a few times. The rearrangement links TRBV2 to TRBJ2-3; 10 nucleotides match TRBD2. Trimming cost V 7 bases and J 1 base; bases outside gene matches: 2. There are 14 residues in the CDR3. Germline lookup yields CDR1 SNHLY and CDR2 FYNNEI. The CDR3 nucleotides read TGTGCCAGCAAAACTAGCGGGGGCACAGATACGCAGTATTTT. It is translated as CASKTSGGTDTQYF.

This chain uses TRBV19 with TRBJ1-5; 9 bases align to TRBD1. V was pared by 8 bases and J by 6 bases, with 8 bases of the junction left unmatched. The germline CDR1 and CDR2 sequences are LNHDA and SQIVND (reference sequence). CDR3 size: 14 residues. Written as DNA, the CDR3 is TGTGCCAGTCAAACAGGGGGCGCGGTTCAGCCCCAGCATTTT. Translated: CASQTGGAVQPQHF. Using reference TRBV19 and TRBJ1-5 for the parts outside the CDR3, the full variable domain is DGGITQSPKYLFRKEGQNVTLSCEQNLNHDAMYWYRQDPGQGLRLIYYSQIVNDFQKGDIAEGYSVSREKKESFPLTVTSAQKNPTAFYLCASQTGGAVQPQHFGDGTRLSIL.

The chain uses TRBV10-3 and TRBJ2-7; weak D call: TRBD2 (6 bases). V was trimmed by 0 bases and J by 7 bases, leaving 19 bases between them. The length of the CDR3 is 16 residues. Per germline, CDR1 ENHRY and CDR2 SYGVKD. The DNA of the CDR3 is TGTGCCATCAGTGAGTCGCAGGGCGCCGGGGCGGGGGAGCAGTACTTC. It is translated as CAISESQGAGAGEQYF.

V gene TRBV12-3 or TRBV12-4 combines with J gene TRBJ2-2, with 10 bases identical to TRBD1. Germline trimming cut 3 bases from V and 6 bases from J; bases unmatched to any gene: 1. The CDR3 totals 14 residues. CDR3 nucleotides: TGTGCCAGCAGTTTTGGACAGGGGGCCGGGGAGCTGTTTTTT. It translates to CASSFGQGAGELFF.

This chain links TRBV10-3 with TRBJ1-2, with 7 bases fitting TRBD1. Unmatched junction bases numbered 11, after V lost 2 bases and J lost 8 bases. CDR1 is ENHRY and CDR2 is SYGVKD in the germline V gene. The CDR3 length is 15 residues. The DNA of the CDR3 is TGTGCCATCAGTGAGGGGACAGCCAGGGCTGGGGGCTACACCTTC. Its translation is CAISEGTARAGGYTF.

The CDR3: CATSRTSANYEQYF. DNA for the CDR3: TGTGCCACCAGCAGGACTAGCGCCAACTACGAGCAGTACTTC. V usage is TRBV15 and J usage is TRBJ2-7, with 8 bases lining up with TRBD2. The CDR3 spans 14 residues. Germline V lookup: CDR1 LNHNV, CDR2 YYDKDF (reference sequence). The J segment lost 3 bases and the V segment lost 3 bases, leaving 4 bases of the junction unmatched.

This clonotype was picked up a small number of times. The chain employs TRBV12-3 or TRBV12-4 and TRBJ2-2; TRBD1 matches 10 bases. This CDR3 is 19 amino acids long. V gave up 7 bases and J gave up 4 bases; unmatched junction bases: 18. The CDR3 loop is CASTISGTGVFLVTGELFF. The CDR3 bases are TGTGCCAGCACCATCTCCGGGACAGGGGTTTTCCTGGTCACCGGGGAGCTGTTTTTT.

Concerning this clonotype itself: Since a much larger clone is just one base distant, this may be a read error. The J gene is TRBJ1-2, the V gene TRBV19; D ambiguous. The CDR3 is made up of 13 amino acids. Per germline, CDR1 LNHDA and CDR2 SQIVND (reference sequence). CDR3 DNA sequence: TGTGCCAGTAGTATTTTGTTTCCGCATGGCCACACCTTC. Its translation: CASSILFPHGHTF.

This clonotype was found many times. V usage is TRBV7-9 and J usage is TRBJ2-2; unclear D gene. The germline V and J ends were trimmed by 6 bases and 5 bases, with 7 bases remaining between them. CDR3 length equals 12 residues. Germline V gene lookup returns CDR1 SEHNR and CDR2 FQNEAQ (reference sequence). This chain's CDR3 is CASSFTTGELFF. DNA of the CDR3: TGTGCCAGCAGTTTTACAACCGGGGAGCTGTTTTTT.

This clonotype was observed once. The chain has TRBV7-2 and TRBJ2-3, with D possibly being TRBD1 (6 bases). The V gene lost 4 bases and the J gene lost 6 bases, with 14 bases spanning the gap. This CDR3 has 14 residues. CDR1 SGHTA and CDR2 FQGNSA come from the germline V gene. The CDR3 region has the DNA TGTGCCAGCAGCTCCAGGGGCCCGCCGGATACGCAGTATTTT. The encoded protein is CASSSRGPPDTQYF. Combining the CDR3 with reference TRBV7-2 and TRBJ2-3 gives the whole variable domain GAGVSQSPSNKVTEKGKDVELRCDPISGHTALYWYRQSLGQGLEFLIYFQGNSAPDKSGLPSDRFSAERTGGSVSTLTIQRTQQEDSAVYLCASSSRGPPDTQYFGPGTRLTVL.

The CDR3 DNA reads as TGCGCCAGCAGCCAAGGGCAGACGGGACTAGCGGGAGAAGAGCAGTACTTC. Translated: CASSQGQTGLAGEEQYF. The rearrangement uses TRBV5-1 and TRBJ2-7, with TRBD2 identical over 14 bases. CDR3 size: 17 residues. Trimming removed 4 bases from V and 7 bases from J; junction bases left unmatched: 13. Germline V gene lookup returns CDR1 SGHRS and CDR2 YFSETQ.

This clonotype occurred many times. This sequence joins TRBV20-1 and TRBJ2-5; TRBD2 matches at 10 bases. CDR1 is DFQATT, CDR2 SNEGSKA, per germline (reference sequence). V dropped 3 bases and J dropped 9; count of bases not matched to a gene: 10. The CDR3 runs 14 residues. CDR3 amino acids: CSASIAGGQGAQYF. The CDR3 DNA is TGCAGTGCTAGCATAGCGGGGGGTCAAGGGGCCCAGTACTTC.

Comments on this clonotype: A much more abundant neighbour one base away suggests this may be a read error. The chain joins TRBV7-9 to TRBJ1-1, with 9 bases fitting TRBD1. The V gene's germline CDR1 is SEHNR and CDR2 FQNEAQ (reference sequence). CDR3 size: 15 residues. V shed 0 bases, J shed 5 bases, and the junction held 4 bases outside the gene matches. CDR3 in amino acids: CASSLAGTGHTEAFF. The CDR3 coding sequence is TGTGCCAGCAGCTTAGCTGGGACAGGGCATACTGAAGCTTTCTTT.